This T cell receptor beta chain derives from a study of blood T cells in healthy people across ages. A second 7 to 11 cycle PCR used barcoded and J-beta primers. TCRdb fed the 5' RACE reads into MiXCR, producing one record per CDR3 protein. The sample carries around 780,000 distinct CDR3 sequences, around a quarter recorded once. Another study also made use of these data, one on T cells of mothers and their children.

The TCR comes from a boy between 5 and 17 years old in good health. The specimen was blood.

CDR3 sequence: CASSYAPYDGYTF. DNA of the CDR3: TGTGCCAGCAGTTACGCGCCCTATGATGGCTACACCTTC. The chain links TRBV6-2 or TRBV6-3 to TRBJ1-2; D is unclear. Germline CDR1 MNHEY, CDR2 SVGEGT. The germline V and J ends were trimmed by 2 bases and 6 bases, with 10 bases remaining between them. This CDR3 spans 13 amino acids.